A single TCR beta chain is shown here with its context. This record comes from a study of T-cell reconstitution after alpha-beta-depleted transplantation in children. A library of TCRbeta sequences, prepared with unique molecular identifiers, was generated. TCRdb reanalysed the PCR reads using MiXCR and keeps one entry per CDR3 protein. The sample carries 640,000 or so distinct CDR3 sequences, approximately 17% recorded once. The sample in question was PBMCs from the stem cell graft donor, obtained from the stem cell graft. This clonotype was sampled from a human donor who donated a stem cell graft to a child with acute myeloid leukemia.

CDR3: CASSWGPGANTEAFF. CDR3 sequence (DNA): TGTGCCAGCAGCTGGGGGCCGGGGGCAAATACTGAAGCTTTCTTT. The chain has TRBV5-6 and TRBJ1-1, with D tentatively TRBD1 (6 bases). Per germline, CDR1 SGHDT and CDR2 YYEEEE. This CDR3 region has 15 residues. V lost 3 bases and J lost 5, with 17 bases in between.